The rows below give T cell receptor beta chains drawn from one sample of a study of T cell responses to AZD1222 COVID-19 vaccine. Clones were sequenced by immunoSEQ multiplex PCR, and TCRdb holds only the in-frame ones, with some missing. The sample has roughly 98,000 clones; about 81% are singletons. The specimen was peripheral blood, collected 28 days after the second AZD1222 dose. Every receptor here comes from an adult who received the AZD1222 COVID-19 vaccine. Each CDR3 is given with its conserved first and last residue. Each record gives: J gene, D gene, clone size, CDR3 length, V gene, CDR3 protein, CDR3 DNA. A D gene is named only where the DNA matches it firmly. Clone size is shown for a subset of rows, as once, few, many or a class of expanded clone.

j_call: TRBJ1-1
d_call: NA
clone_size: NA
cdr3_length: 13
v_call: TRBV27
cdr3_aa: CASSQPEGTEAFF
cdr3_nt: TGTGCCAGCAGTCAGCCCGAAGGGACCGAAGCTTTCTTT

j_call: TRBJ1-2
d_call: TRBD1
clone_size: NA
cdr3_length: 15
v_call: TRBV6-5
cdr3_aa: CASKPGQGAFEGYTF
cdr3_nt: TGTGCCAGCAAACCGGGACAGGGGGCGTTCGAAGGCTACACCTTC

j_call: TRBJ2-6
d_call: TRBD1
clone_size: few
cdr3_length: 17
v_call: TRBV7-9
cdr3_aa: CASSSWTGGAGANVLTF
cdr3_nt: TGTGCCAGCAGCTCTTGGACAGGGGGCGCTGGGGCCAACGTCCTGACTTTC

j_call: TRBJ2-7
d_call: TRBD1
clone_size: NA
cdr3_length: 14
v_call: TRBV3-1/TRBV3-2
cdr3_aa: CASSHSGQGYEQYF
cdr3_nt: TGTGCCAGCAGCCACTCGGGACAGGGCTACGAGCAGTACTTC

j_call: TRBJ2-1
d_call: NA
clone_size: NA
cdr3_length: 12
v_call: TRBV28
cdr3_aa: CASAVGYNEQFF
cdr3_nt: TGTGCCAGCGCGGTGGGGTACAATGAGCAGTTCTTC

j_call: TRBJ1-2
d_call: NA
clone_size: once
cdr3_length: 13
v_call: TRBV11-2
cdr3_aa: CASSLEGSYGYTF
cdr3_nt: TGTGCCAGCAGCTTAGAGGGAAGCTATGGCTACACCTTC

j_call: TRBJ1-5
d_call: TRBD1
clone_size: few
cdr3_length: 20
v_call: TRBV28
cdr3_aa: CASFSRTGTGGARSNQPQHF
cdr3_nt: TGTGCCAGCTTTAGTCGTACCGGGACAGGGGGCGCGAGGAGCAATCAGCCCCAGCATTTT

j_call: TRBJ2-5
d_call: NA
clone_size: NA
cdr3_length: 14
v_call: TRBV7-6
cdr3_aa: CASSQEKGGKTQYF
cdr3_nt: TGTGCCAGCAGCCAAGAAAAGGGGGGCAAGACCCAGTACTTC

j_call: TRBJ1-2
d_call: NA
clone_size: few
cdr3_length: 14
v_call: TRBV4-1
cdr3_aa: CASQPTIGYYGYTF
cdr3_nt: TGCGCCAGCCAACCCACGATCGGATACTATGGCTACACCTTC

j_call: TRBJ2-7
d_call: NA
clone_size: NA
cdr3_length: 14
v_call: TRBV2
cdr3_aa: CASRPGLSSYEQYF
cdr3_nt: TGTGCCAGCAGGCCGGGACTCAGCTCCTACGAGCAGTACTTC

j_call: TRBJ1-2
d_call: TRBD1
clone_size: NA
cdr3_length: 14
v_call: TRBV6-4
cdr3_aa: CASSDSNRGSGYTF
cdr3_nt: TGTGCCAGCAGTGACTCGAACAGGGGGTCGGGCTACACCTTC

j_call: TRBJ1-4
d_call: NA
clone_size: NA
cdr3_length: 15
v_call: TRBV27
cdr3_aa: CASSHRVATNEKLFF
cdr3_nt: TGTGCCAGCAGCCACAGGGTAGCAACTAATGAAAAACTGTTTTTT

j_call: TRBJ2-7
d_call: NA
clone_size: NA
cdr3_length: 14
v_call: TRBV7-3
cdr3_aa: CASARDSSSYEQYF
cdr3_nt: TGTGCAAGCGCTCGGGACTCCAGCTCCTACGAGCAGTACTTC

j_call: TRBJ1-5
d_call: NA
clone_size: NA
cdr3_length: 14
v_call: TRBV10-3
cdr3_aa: CAISDQGSNQPQHF
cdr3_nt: TGTGCCATCAGTGATCAGGGGAGCAATCAGCCCCAGCATTTT

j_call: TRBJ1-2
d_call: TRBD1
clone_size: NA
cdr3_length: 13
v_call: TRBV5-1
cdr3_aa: CASSTDRGWGYTF
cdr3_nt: TGCGCCAGCAGCACGGACAGGGGCTGGGGCTACACCTTC

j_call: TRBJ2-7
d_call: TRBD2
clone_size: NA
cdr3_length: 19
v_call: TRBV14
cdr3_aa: CASSSLGTSGPVRPYEQYF
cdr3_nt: TGTGCCAGCAGCTCCCTCGGGACTAGCGGCCCTGTGAGACCCTACGAGCAGTACTTC

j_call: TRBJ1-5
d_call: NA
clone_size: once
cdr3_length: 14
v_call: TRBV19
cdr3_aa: CASSIYGSNQPQHF
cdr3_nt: TGTGCCAGTAGTATATATGGCAGCAATCAGCCCCAGCATTTT

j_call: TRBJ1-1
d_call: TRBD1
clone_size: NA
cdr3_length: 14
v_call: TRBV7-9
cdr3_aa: CASSSPLQGNEAFF
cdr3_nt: TGTGCCAGCAGCTCCCCACTACAGGGGAATGAAGCTTTCTTT

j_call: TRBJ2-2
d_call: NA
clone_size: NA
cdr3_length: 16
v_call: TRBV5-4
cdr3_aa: CASSPSRGSNTGELFF
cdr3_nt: TGTGCCAGCAGCCCCAGTCGGGGCTCGAACACCGGGGAGCTGTTTTTT

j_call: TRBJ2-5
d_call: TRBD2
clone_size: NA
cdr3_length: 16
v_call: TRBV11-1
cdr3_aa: CASSLASGSLEETQYF
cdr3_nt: TGTGCCAGCAGCTTAGCTAGCGGGAGTCTCGAAGAGACCCAGTACTTC

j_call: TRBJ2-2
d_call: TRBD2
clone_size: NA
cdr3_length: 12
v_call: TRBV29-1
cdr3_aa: CSVGGGTGELFF
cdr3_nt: TGCAGCGTTGGGGGGGGCACCGGGGAGCTGTTTTTT

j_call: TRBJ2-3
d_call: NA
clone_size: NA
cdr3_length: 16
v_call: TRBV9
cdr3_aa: CASSRTPGLGPDTQYF
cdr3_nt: TGTGCCAGCAGCAGGACCCCGGGACTGGGGCCAGATACGCAGTATTTT

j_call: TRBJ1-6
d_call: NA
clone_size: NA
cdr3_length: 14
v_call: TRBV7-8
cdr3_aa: CASSLDRARGPLHF
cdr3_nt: TGTGCCAGCAGCTTAGACAGGGCTCGTGGCCCCCTCCACTTT

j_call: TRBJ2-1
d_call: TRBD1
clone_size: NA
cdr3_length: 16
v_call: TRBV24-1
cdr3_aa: CATSDSGTGVRNEQFF
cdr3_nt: TGTGCCACCAGTGATTCCGGGACAGGGGTAAGGAATGAGCAGTTCTTC

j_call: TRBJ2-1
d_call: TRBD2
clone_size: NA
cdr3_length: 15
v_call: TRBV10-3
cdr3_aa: CAISGTTSSRNEQFF
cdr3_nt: TGTGCCATCAGTGGCACGACTAGCTCACGAAATGAGCAGTTCTTC

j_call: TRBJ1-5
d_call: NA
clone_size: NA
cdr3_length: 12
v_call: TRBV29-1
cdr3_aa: CSVEKKPRTQHF
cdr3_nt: TGCAGCGTTGAAAAAAAGCCCCGCACCCAGCATTTT

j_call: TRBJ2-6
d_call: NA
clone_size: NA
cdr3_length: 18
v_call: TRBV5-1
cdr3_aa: CASSLAIGSASGANVLTF
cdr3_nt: TGCGCCAGCAGCTTGGCAATTGGGTCAGCCTCTGGGGCCAACGTCCTGACTTTC

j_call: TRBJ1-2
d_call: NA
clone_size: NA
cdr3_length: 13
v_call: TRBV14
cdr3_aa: CASSQVHNYGYTF
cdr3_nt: TGTGCCAGCAGCCAAGTACATAACTATGGCTACACCTTC

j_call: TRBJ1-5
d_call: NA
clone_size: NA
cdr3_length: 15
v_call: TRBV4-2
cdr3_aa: CASSQGLQESQPQHF
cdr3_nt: TGTGCCAGCAGCCAAGGCTTACAGGAGAGTCAGCCCCAGCATTTT

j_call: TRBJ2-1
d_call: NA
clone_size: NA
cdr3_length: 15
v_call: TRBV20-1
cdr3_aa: CSASEAPLLYNEQFF
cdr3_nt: TGCAGTGCTAGTGAGGCCCCACTTCTATACAATGAGCAGTTCTTC